Listed here are 8 T cell receptor beta chains from one sample, sequenced in a study of regulatory T cells in long-lasting Graves disease. Time point defined: persistent/refractory GD, antithyroid drugs over 5 years with positive TRAb. RNA extracted from PBMCs served as the sequencing template. To make TCR beta libraries, researchers used iRepertoire HTBI primers and Arm-PCR of CDR3 regions. TCRdb re-called the multiplex PCR reads with MiXCR, one entry per CDR3 protein. The sample consists of around 400,000 distinct CDR3 sequences, about 21% of them appearing once. The material was peripheral blood mononuclear cells (PBMCs), obtained when the disease was refractory, from a patient treated with antithyroid drugs. The receptors shown here come from a female donor with Graves disease.

This clonotype was detected many times. This chain uses TRBV20-1 with TRBJ1-4; D gene uncertain. CDR1 and CDR2 from the germline V gene are DFQATT and SNEGSKA (reference sequence). V was pared by 0 bases and J by 6 bases, with 11 bases between. The CDR3 runs to 14 residues. DNA for the CDR3: TGCAGTGCTAGAGATGGTCAGGTCGATGAAAAACTGTTTTTT. This gives the protein CSARDGQVDEKLFF.

The chain joins TRBV28 to TRBJ1-5, with a possible D match to TRBD1 (5 bases). V lost 3 bases to trimming and J lost 4 bases, with 10 bases between them. Germline loops: CDR1 MDHEN, CDR2 SYDVKM. The CDR3 has 14 amino acids. In DNA, the CDR3 is TGTGCCAGCAGTTTCTGGGCAGGGAATCAGCCCCAGCATTTT. As protein: CASSFWAGNQPQHF.

There are many counts of this clonotype. V and J are TRBV7-2 and TRBJ1-2, with D maybe TRBD1 (6 bases). The CDR3 is 13 amino acids. With 3 bases removed from V and 4 bases from J, the gap between germline ends came to 9 bases. Germline V gene data show CDR1 as SGHTA and CDR2 as FQGNSA. The CDR3: CASSFGGLYGYTF. For the CDR3, the DNA is TGTGCCAGCAGCTTCGGGGGGCTCTATGGCTACACCTTC.

As for this clonotype: A far bigger clonotype differs at one base, so this is likely a read error. V and J are TRBV6-1 and TRBJ2-5, with D possibly being TRBD1 (6 bases). The CDR3 totals 13 residues. The V end lost 7 bases, the J end lost 2 bases, and 11 bases lay between the germline ends. Germline V CDR1 and CDR2: MNHNS, SASEGT. The CDR3 is CASTTDSQETQYF. The CDR3 DNA is TGTGCCAGCACCACGGACAGTCAAGAGACCCAGTACTTC.

The table lists this clonotype with many counts. The V gene is TRBV5-1, the J gene TRBJ1-5; 7 bases are a match to TRBD1. The germline V gene has CDR1 SGHRS and CDR2 YFSETQ. Germline trimming cut 7 bases from V and 3 bases from J; bases unmatched to any gene: 7. This CDR3 contains 14 residues. The CDR3 coding sequence is TGCGCCAGCCGCCAAGGGACAGACAATCAGCCCCAGCATTTT. Protein: CASRQGTDNQPQHF.

The DNA for the CDR3 is TGTGCCAGCAAACGGACAGGGACCTACGAGCAGTACTTC. It codes for CASKRTGTYEQYF. The rearrangement uses TRBV28 and TRBJ2-7; TRBD1 agrees at 8 bases. Germline V gene lookup returns CDR1 MDHEN and CDR2 SYDVKM. V shed 7 bases and J 2 bases; nucleotides not matched to a gene: 4. The CDR3 totals 13 residues.

This rearrangement joins TRBV20-1 to TRBJ2-1; 9 nucleotides agree with TRBD1. Losses at the gene ends were 1 base for V and 6 bases for J; bases not matched to a gene: 7. Looked up from germline, CDR1 is DFQATT and CDR2 is SNEGSKA (reference sequence). The CDR3 runs to 15 residues. The CDR3 DNA sequence: TGCAGTGCTAGAGGAGTCGGACAGGGGTCCAATGAGCAGTTCTTC. Amino acids: CSARGVGQGSNEQFF.

The chain carries TRBV5-1 and TRBJ1-1, with unresolved D. The germline V and J ends were trimmed by 0 bases and 4 bases, with 16 bases remaining between them. Germline V CDR1 and CDR2: SGHRS, YFSETQ. This CDR3 spans 16 amino acids. This CDR3 reads CASSLGVGSRGTEAFF. CDR3 nucleotides: TGCGCCAGCAGCTTGGGGGTGGGGTCGAGAGGCACTGAAGCTTTCTTT.